The 31 T cell receptor beta chains listed next were all sequenced from one sample in a study of cytomegalovirus exposure and HLA in healthy donors. The study ran its PCR with 60 Vbeta and 13 Jbeta primers. Assay used: immunoSEQ multiplex PCR; TCRdb lists only in-frame clones, some missing. This table holds some 110,000 clones, more than 65% found once. Sequences were obtained from PBMCs. The origin of the receptors is a woman aged 25 to 39 in good health and CMV-seronegative.

The rearrangement joins TRBV30 to TRBJ2-4, with D possibly matching TRBD2 (6 bases). Germline V gene data show CDR1 as GTSNPN and CDR2 as SVGIG (reference sequence). The V end lost 0 bases, the J end lost 7 bases, and 7 bases lay between the germline ends. The CDR3 length is 12 residues. The CDR3 loop reads CAWSVGGNIQYF. CDR3 sequence (DNA): TGTGCCTGGAGTGTTGGAGGGAACATTCAGTACTTC. The complete variable domain, with remaining parts taken from reference TRBV30 and TRBJ2-4, reads SQTIHQWPATLVQPVGSPLSLECTVEGTSNPNLYWYRQAAGRGLQLLFYSVGIGQISSEVPQNLSASRPQDRQFILSSKKLLLSDSGFYLCAWSVGGNIQYFGAGTRLSVL.

The V and J genes are TRBV27 and TRBJ2-1, with a possible D match to TRBD2 (6 bases). CDR1 is MNHEY and CDR2 is SMNVEV in the germline V gene (reference sequence). The germline V and J ends were trimmed by 6 bases and 10 bases, with 16 bases remaining between them. This CDR3 region has 13 residues. CDR3 DNA sequence: TGTGCCAGCAGGCCCGGCCGGGGAGGAGAGCAGTTCTTC. Amino acid sequence: CASRPGRGGEQFF.

Points on this clone: A read error may account for a junction end that differs from germline. V is TRBV7-9 and J is TRBJ2-1, with 11 bases matching TRBD2. This CDR3 spans 16 amino acids. CDR1 is SEHNR, CDR2 FQNEAQ, per germline (reference sequence). The chain's CDR3 is CSSSGMTSGAYNEQFF. The CDR3 DNA sequence: TGTTCCAGCAGCGGGATGACTAGCGGGGCCTACAATGAGCAGTTCTTC.

The genes are TRBV9 and TRBJ2-1; TRBD1 matches 8 bases. Germline CDR1 is SGDLS and CDR2 is YYNGEE. V shed 4 bases and J 6 bases; nucleotides not matched to a gene: 12. The length of the CDR3 is 16 residues. CDR3 nucleotide sequence: TGTGCCAGCAGCCCTCACCAGGGCAGGGGGCTCAATGAGCAGTTCTTC. Protein sequence: CASSPHQGRGLNEQFF.

The CDR3 nucleotides read TGCGCCAGCAGCTTGCCAGGAACGGTAGAGACCCAGTACTTC. Translation gives CASSLPGTVETQYF. The V and J genes are TRBV5-1 and TRBJ2-5; D is unresolved. The CDR3 is made up of 14 amino acids. Germline loops: CDR1 SGHRS, CDR2 YFSETQ. Trimming pared 1 base from V and 4 bases from J, leaving 11 bases between.

The chain is built from TRBV10-2 and TRBJ2-7, with D possibly TRBD2 on 6 matching bases. Trimming took 7 bases from V and 2 from J, leaving 12 bases between them. The CDR3 spans 13 residues. Germline lookup yields CDR1 WSHSY and CDR2 SAAADI. CDR3 sequence: CASKGLPAYEQYF. For the CDR3, the DNA is TGCGCCAGCAAGGGACTCCCGGCCTACGAGCAGTACTTC.

This rearrangement joins TRBV27 to TRBJ1-5; 7 positions agree with TRBD1. After removal of 5 bases from V and 2 bases from J, the junction contained 12 bases not matched to a gene. Germline V lookup: CDR1 MNHEY, CDR2 SMNVEV (reference sequence). This CDR3 has 17 amino acids. The CDR3 sequence is CASSPDRVGVGNQPQHF. The CDR3 bases are TGTGCCAGCAGTCCCGACAGGGTCGGAGTGGGCAATCAGCCCCAGCATTTT.

The chain recombines TRBV15 with TRBJ1-5; D perhaps matches TRBD1 (6 bases). V lost 5 bases and J 9 bases, leaving 17 bases between the germline ends. There are 14 residues in the CDR3. Germline CDR1 LNHNV, CDR2 YYDKDF (reference sequence). DNA of the CDR3: TGTGCCACCAGCGGGACGGGGGGCCCGGGGCCCCAGCATTTT. This encodes CATSGTGGPGPQHF.

V is TRBV10-2 and J is TRBJ1-2; D unclear. The CDR3 is 14 amino acids. CDR1 WSHSY and CDR2 SAAADI come from the germline V gene. Trimming removed 5 bases at V and 2 bases at J, with 12 bases between. The CDR3 loop is CASSLLAGNYGYTF. CDR3 coding DNA: TGCGCCAGCAGTCTCCTGGCAGGCAACTATGGCTACACCTTC.

The chain recombines TRBV19 with TRBJ1-2, with 9 bases aligning to TRBD1. V was clipped by 6 bases and J by 8 bases; unmatched bases: 13. The germline V gene has CDR1 LNHDA and CDR2 SQIVND (reference sequence). The CDR3 is 15 residues long. The CDR3 loop reads CASSPMGQGGYGYTF. The CDR3 region has the DNA TGTGCCAGTAGCCCCATGGGACAGGGAGGATACGGCTACACCTTC.

V and J are TRBV19 and TRBJ1-1; 7 positions match TRBD1. From germline, CDR1 is LNHDA and CDR2 SQIVND (reference sequence). Losses at the gene ends were 3 bases for V and 3 bases for J; bases not matched to a gene: 10. The CDR3 covers 16 residues. CDR3: CASSMRGGLGDTEAFF. CDR3 DNA sequence: TGTGCCAGTAGTATGAGAGGGGGCTTGGGGGACACTGAAGCTTTCTTT.

V and J are TRBV11-2 and TRBJ2-7; 10 nucleotides agree with TRBD1. Per the germline V gene, CDR1 is SGHAT and CDR2 is FQNNGV. The CDR3 covers 14 residues. J was trimmed by 3 bases and V by 5 bases; bases with no gene match: 4. The CDR3 DNA is TGTGCCAGCAGCATAGGACAGGGGGGCTACGAGCAGTACTTC. This sequence encodes CASSIGQGGYEQYF.

The chain combines TRBV27 with TRBJ1-2; TRBD1 is a possible D gene (5 bases). Between the trimmed V and J ends, which lost 5 bases and 2 bases, there was a span of 9 bases. The CDR3 has 13 residues. Germline loops: CDR1 MNHEY, CDR2 SMNVEV (reference sequence). The CDR3 region is CASSPTENYGYTF. Written as DNA, the CDR3 is TGTGCCAGCAGTCCGACAGAGAACTATGGCTACACCTTC.

The chain combines TRBV30 with TRBJ1-1, with D possibly being TRBD1 (6 bases). Germline loops: CDR1 GTSNPN, CDR2 SVGIG (reference sequence). V was trimmed by 2 bases and J by 5 bases, leaving 9 bases between them. CDR3 length: 12 residues. CDR3: CAWSPGQTEAFF. CDR3 in DNA: TGTGCCTGGAGTCCCGGACAGACTGAAGCTTTCTTT.

The chain has TRBV7-8 and TRBJ1-2, with a possible D match to TRBD1 (6 bases). Germline CDR1 and CDR2: SGHVS and FQNEAQ. The V and J ends lost 0 bases and 8 bases respectively, with 16 bases between them. The CDR3 totals 15 residues. DNA for the CDR3: TGTGCCAGCAGCTTAGCGGGGTGGCAGGGGTTAGGCTACACCTTC. This codes for CASSLAGWQGLGYTF.

On this clone itself: One end of the junction fails to match germline, which may point to a read error. The rearrangement uses TRBV20-1 and TRBJ1-2; 7 bases align to TRBD1. Germline V gene data show CDR1 as DFQATT and CDR2 as SNEGSKA (reference sequence). The CDR3 runs to 11 residues. CDR3 in amino acids: CSARSGGQLLF. Written as DNA, the CDR3 is TGCAGTGCTAGAAGTGGGGGACAGTTACTCTTC.

The V gene is TRBV21-1, the J gene TRBJ2-1; whether TRBD1, the table's D call, matches the DNA was not checked. TRBV21-1 has pseudogene status. The CDR3 length is 13 residues. The DNA for the CDR3 is TGTGCCAGCAATAGCAGGGGGCTCAATGAGCAGTTCTTC. It yields the protein CASNSRGLNEQFF.

This clone has only one observation. This chain links TRBV15 with TRBJ1-1, with 7 bases lining up with TRBD1. The CDR3 sequence is 17 residues long. Germline CDR1 reads LNHNV; CDR2 reads YYDKDF (reference sequence). V trimming: 0 bases; J trimming: 0 bases; junction bases outside the gene matches: 7. CDR3 in amino acids: CATSRDFVRGLNTEAFF. For the CDR3, the DNA is TGTGCCACCAGCAGAGATTTCGTAAGGGGGCTGAACACTGAAGCTTTCTTT.

CDR3 coding DNA: TGTGCCAGCAGTCGACAGATGAACACTGAAGCTTTCTTT. This translates into CASSRQMNTEAFF. The V call is TRBV2, the J call TRBJ1-1; maybe TRBD1 (5 bases). V was pared by 5 bases and J by 0 bases, with 7 bases between. The V gene's germline CDR1 is SNHLY and CDR2 FYNNEI. The CDR3 sequence is 13 residues long.

This chain joins TRBV29-1 and TRBJ2-1; 10 positions match TRBD1. The CDR3 consists of 14 residues. The ends lost 5 bases at V and 2 bases at J; junction bases unmatched: 3. Germline V CDR1 and CDR2: SQVTM, ANQGSEA. CDR3: CSVSGQGAYNEQFF. Here the CDR3 DNA reads TGCAGCGTTAGTGGACAGGGGGCCTACAATGAGCAGTTCTTC.

The chain has TRBV27 and TRBJ2-2; D is possibly TRBD1 (5 bases). The CDR3 sequence is 15 residues long. V shed 5 bases and J shed 4 bases, with 14 bases lying between them. Germline lookup yields CDR1 MNHEY and CDR2 SMNVEV (reference sequence). The CDR3: CASSLRQTGTGELFF. The CDR3 DNA is TGTGCCAGCAGTCTCCGACAGACTGGCACCGGGGAGCTGTTTTTT.

The chain combines TRBV4-2 with TRBJ2-3, with TRBD2 as a possible D gene (5 bases). Germline V gives CDR1 LGHNA, CDR2 YNFKEQ. V was shortened by 11 bases and J by 3 bases, with 15 bases between the two germline ends. The CDR3 has 13 amino acids. CDR3 in DNA: TGTGCCGTAGGAGGCTACGCGACAGATACGCAGTATTTT. Translated: CAVGGYATDTQYF.

This chain uses TRBV4-1 with TRBJ1-1; D possibly corresponds to TRBD1 (5 bases). This CDR3 has 16 residues. Germline V gene lookup returns CDR1 MGHRA and CDR2 YSYEKL. Deletions cut 0 bases from V and 0 bases from J, with 11 bases between. CDR3 nucleotides: TGCGCCAGCAGCCAAGATCCAGGGATGGTGAACACTGAAGCTTTCTTT. Its protein is CASSQDPGMVNTEAFF.

The rearrangement joins TRBV6-5 to TRBJ1-5, with D possibly being TRBD1 (5 bases). CDR1 and CDR2 from the germline V gene are MNHEY and SVGAGI. V was shortened by 3 bases and J by 2 bases, with 11 bases between the two germline ends. The CDR3 sequence is 15 residues long. CDR3 in amino acids: CASSYSQGGNQPQHF. The CDR3 nucleotides read TGTGCCAGCAGTTATAGCCAGGGTGGCAATCAGCCCCAGCATTTT.

This sequence joins TRBV30 and TRBJ1-1; tentative D call: TRBD1 (6 bases). Germline V CDR1 and CDR2: GTSNPN, SVGIG (reference sequence). This CDR3 comprises 13 residues. V lost 4 bases and J lost 0, with 9 bases in between. CDR3 DNA sequence: TGTGCCTGGAAAGGACAGTTGAACACTGAAGCTTTCTTT. This codes for CAWKGQLNTEAFF. Full variable domain (rest looked up from reference TRBV30 and TRBJ1-1): SQTIHQWPATLVQPVGSPLSLECTVEGTSNPNLYWYRQAAGRGLQLLFYSVGIGQISSEVPQNLSASRPQDRQFILSSKKLLLSDSGFYLCAWKGQLNTEAFFGQGTRLTVV.

This rearrangement joins TRBV29-1 to TRBJ2-3; perhaps TRBD2 as D (7 bases). Germline CDR1 reads SQVTM; CDR2 reads ANQGSEA. V lost 4 bases, J lost 0 bases, and 20 bases lay in between. The CDR3 extends over 17 amino acids. The DNA of the CDR3 is TGCAGCGTTGGGGGGGGGCAAGTAACGACTAGCACAGATACGCAGTATTTT. Amino acids: CSVGGGQVTTSTDTQYF.

This clone was observed once. CDR3 in DNA: TGTGCCAGCAGCTTGTCTGTCGGAGCCACCACCTTC. Translating gives CASSLSVGATTF. The chain employs TRBV5-6 and TRBJ1-2; D gene uncertain. The V end was cut by 1 base, the J end by 13 bases, with 14 bases between. Germline CDR1 is SGHDT and CDR2 is YYEEEE. This CDR3 contains 12 residues.

This chain joins TRBV19 and TRBJ2-5; the D gene is possibly TRBD1 (6 bases). CDR3 size: 13 residues. In germline, CDR1 is LNHDA, CDR2 SQIVND (reference sequence). Trimming took off 5 bases at V and 3 bases at J, with 10 bases between the two ends. Written as DNA, the CDR3 is TGTGCCAGTAGTGACAGGTCCAAAGAGACCCAGTACTTC. Protein sequence: CASSDRSKETQYF.

As DNA, the CDR3 is TGCGCCAGCAGCTTGCTTCTACAGGGGGCGCACGAGCAGTACTTC. Its translation is CASSLLLQGAHEQYF. This rearrangement joins TRBV5-1 to TRBJ2-7, with 9 bases that match TRBD1. The CDR3 consists of 15 residues. V lost 1 base and J lost 5; bases outside the gene matches: 7. Per germline, CDR1 SGHRS and CDR2 YFSETQ.

This clone appeared a few times. The gene calls are TRBV5-1 and TRBJ2-6, with 9 bases fitting TRBD1. The junction had 8 bases not matched to a gene; V was cut back by 4 bases and J by 0 bases. Germline CDR1 and CDR2: SGHRS and YFSETQ. The CDR3 runs 18 residues. In DNA form, the CDR3 reads TGCGCCAGCAGCCCAACCGGGACAGGGTACTCTGGGGCCAACGTCCTGACTTTC. It encodes CASSPTGTGYSGANVLTF.

The sample holds a few counts of this clone. V and J are TRBV7-2 and TRBJ1-2; D possibly corresponds to TRBD1 (5 bases). V dropped 0 bases and J dropped 8 bases, with 13 bases sitting between them. This CDR3 region has 14 residues. Germline lookup yields CDR1 SGHTA and CDR2 FQGNSA. The CDR3 region has the DNA TGTGCCAGCAGCTTAGCGATGGGGGGAGGGGGCTACACCTTC. Translation gives CASSLAMGGGGYTF.